The 21 T cell receptor beta chains below all came from one sample that was sequenced in a study of blood T cell repertoires in COVID-19. Here immunoSEQ multiplex PCR was the method, and the copy in TCRdb shows in-frame clones only, minus some. The repertoire holds approximately 62,000 clones, with roughly 71% as singletons. What was sequenced was peripheral blood. The source of these receptors is a woman between 50 and 59 years old with active or convalescent COVID-19.

The V and J genes are TRBV5-5 and TRBJ2-5; the D gene is possibly TRBD1 (5 bases). Germline V gene sequence: CDR1 SGHKS, CDR2 YYEKEE (reference sequence). The CDR3 runs to 15 residues. Trimming stripped 3 bases from V and 1 base from J, with 13 bases between. The CDR3 region is CASSSNRRLQETQYF. The DNA of the CDR3 is TGTGCCAGCAGCTCTAACAGGCGCCTCCAAGAGACCCAGTACTTC.

The chain links TRBV7-2 to TRBJ2-3; tentatively, D is TRBD2 (6 bases). This CDR3 has 16 residues. V lost 1 base and J 2 bases, leaving 13 bases between the germline ends. CDR1 and CDR2 (germline): SGHTA, FQGNSA. Here the CDR3 reads CASSLVGGLYTDTQYF. The CDR3 DNA follows: TGTGCCAGCAGCTTAGTTGGGGGACTGTACACAGATACGCAGTATTTT.

This clone was detected a few times. The genes are TRBV4-2 and TRBJ2-2; 10 bases agree with TRBD2. Trimming cost V 1 base and J 7 bases; bases outside gene matches: 6. Germline loops: CDR1 LGHNA, CDR2 YNFKEQ. The CDR3 consists of 16 residues. The CDR3 region is CASSQGASGSIGELFF. CDR3 nucleotides: TGTGCCAGCAGCCAAGGAGCTAGCGGGAGTATCGGGGAGCTGTTTTTT.

This sequence joins TRBV9 and TRBJ2-7; the match to TRBD1 covers 7 bases. The CDR3 spans 14 residues. Germline V gene sequence: CDR1 SGDLS, CDR2 YYNGEE. The trim removed 3 bases at V and 0 bases at J, leaving 3 bases unmatched. CDR3 bases: TGTGCCAGCAGCGCGACAGGGAGCTCCTACGAGCAGTACTTC. It translates to CASSATGSSYEQYF.

The CDR3 here is CASSPQTSGNRGEQFF. The CDR3 DNA follows: TGTGCCAGCAGCCCTCAAACTAGCGGGAATCGGGGTGAGCAGTTCTTC. The genes are TRBV7-9 and TRBJ2-1, with TRBD2 identical over 10 bases. The germline CDR1 and CDR2 sequences are SEHNR and FQNEAQ (reference sequence). CDR3 length: 16 residues. The junction had 13 bases not matched to a gene; V was cut back by 5 bases and J by 9 bases.

V is TRBV5-1 and J is TRBJ1-1; 7 positions match TRBD1. V shed 3 bases, J shed 1 base, and the junction held 3 bases outside the gene matches. Germline CDR1 is SGHRS and CDR2 is YFSETQ. The CDR3 contains 14 residues. Here the CDR3 DNA reads TGCGCCAGCAGCTGGGGGACAGCGAACACTGAAGCTTTCTTT. It translates to CASSWGTANTEAFF.

This chain joins TRBV6-5 and TRBJ1-2; 7 positions agree with TRBD1. J gave up 2 bases and V 6 bases, and 6 bases lay outside the gene matches. Germline loops: CDR1 MNHEY, CDR2 SVGAGI. The length of the CDR3 is 14 residues. Here the CDR3 DNA reads TGTGCCAGCAGGATAATGGGACAGAACTATGGCTACACCTTC. This gives the protein CASRIMGQNYGYTF.

This clone was picked up a small number of times. The J gene is TRBJ1-1, the V gene TRBV15, with no clear D. This CDR3 has 11 amino acids. The germline V gene has CDR1 LNHNV and CDR2 YYDKDF (reference sequence). The V and J ends lost 5 bases and 8 bases respectively, with 9 bases between them. The CDR3 region is CATSPHSEAFF. CDR3 in DNA: TGTGCCACCAGCCCGCATAGCGAAGCTTTCTTT.

This clone appeared once. The rearrangement uses TRBV4-3 and TRBJ1-5, with D possibly TRBD1 on 5 matching bases. Trimming took off 0 bases at V and 7 bases at J, with 13 bases between the two ends. CDR1 LGHNA and CDR2 YSLEER come from the germline V gene. The CDR3 has 15 residues. CDR3 sequence (DNA): TGCGCCAGCAGCCAAGACGGAGGGACCCCCCAGCCCCAGCATTTT. Amino acids: CASSQDGGTPQPQHF.

The V and J genes are TRBV27 and TRBJ2-2, with D possibly being TRBD2 (5 bases). CDR1 and CDR2 (germline): MNHEY, SMNVEV (reference sequence). This CDR3 is built from 12 residues. The V gene lost 3 bases and the J gene lost 8 bases, with 7 bases spanning the gap. Here the CDR3 reads CASSFRGGELFF. For the CDR3, the DNA is TGTGCCAGCAGTTTTAGAGGGGGGGAGCTGTTTTTT.

J is TRBJ1-2 and V is TRBV18; 7 bases are a match to TRBD1. There are 15 residues in the CDR3. CDR1 and CDR2 (germline): KGHSH, LQKENI. V lost 3 bases and J lost 4; bases outside the gene matches: 8. The CDR3 sequence is CASSPRDSSPYGYTF. In DNA, the CDR3 is TGTGCCAGCTCACCGAGGGACAGCAGTCCCTATGGCTACACCTTC.

Note on this clone: The junction departs from the called germline gene at one end, perhaps through a read error. The chain couples TRBV15 to TRBJ2-6; TRBD2 aligns across 8 bases. This CDR3 is 18 amino acids long. Germline CDR1 is LNHNV and CDR2 is YYDKDF (reference sequence). CDR3 loop: CATSRDRPHFGGANVPTF. The CDR3 nucleotides read TGTGCCACCAGCAGAGATCGGCCTCATTTCGGGGGGGCCAACGTCCCGACTTTC.

The V call is TRBV7-9, the J call TRBJ1-2, with 8 bases matching TRBD1. Per germline, CDR1 SEHNR and CDR2 FQNEAQ (reference sequence). V was clipped by 0 bases and J by 11 bases; unmatched bases: 5. CDR3 length: 13 residues. This CDR3 reads CASSLAGRDRYTF. Written as DNA, the CDR3 is TGTGCCAGCAGCTTAGCGGGCAGGGACAGGTACACCTTC.

This clone was observed a single time. The junction departs from the called germline gene at one end, perhaps through a read error. This chain joins TRBV7-8 and TRBJ2-3; 9 bases agree with TRBD2. This CDR3 region has 16 residues. In germline, CDR1 is SGHVS, CDR2 FQNEAQ. The DNA of the CDR3 is TGTGCCAGCAGCTTGGCGGGAGGGCCACGCACACATACGCAGTATTTT. Translated: CASSLAGGPRTHTQYF.

Only a few counts were recorded for this clone. The chain combines TRBV11-1 with TRBJ1-1, with a possible D match to TRBD1 (5 bases). The CDR3 spans 15 residues. Trimming took off 4 bases at V and 6 bases at J, with 18 bases between the two ends. Germline V gene sequence: CDR1 SGHAT, CDR2 FQDESV (reference sequence). CDR3 protein: CASSWGGSLGAEAFF. DNA for the CDR3: TGTGCCAGCAGCTGGGGGGGATCCTTGGGCGCTGAAGCTTTCTTT.

This clone was observed a single time. This chain connects TRBV19 to TRBJ1-3, with D perhaps TRBD1 (5 bases). CDR1 LNHDA and CDR2 SQIVND come from the germline V gene (reference sequence). CDR3 length: 18 amino acids. V dropped 10 bases and J dropped 0 bases, with 25 bases sitting between them. The CDR3 is CATRGIAGPLNSGNTIYF. CDR3 nucleotides: TGTGCCACCCGAGGCATTGCGGGACCGCTAAACTCTGGAAACACCATATATTTT.

The V and J genes are TRBV19 and TRBJ1-3; a possible D gene is TRBD1 (5 bases). This CDR3 has 15 residues. Germline V gives CDR1 LNHDA, CDR2 SQIVND (reference sequence). V was clipped by 6 bases and J by 3 bases, with 15 bases between them. In DNA form, the CDR3 reads TGTGCCAGTAGGACCGGGGGGTCAGATGGAAACACCATATATTTT. Protein: CASRTGGSDGNTIYF.

V gene TRBV3-1 (or the pseudogene TRBV3-2) combines with J gene TRBJ2-2; D might be TRBD2 (6 bases). Looked up from germline, CDR1 is LGHDT and CDR2 is YNNKEL (reference sequence). The CDR3 is 16 amino acids. V lost 0 bases, J lost 5 bases, and 13 bases lay in between. The CDR3 reads CASSQDGGMLTGELFF. The CDR3 bases are TGTGCCAGCAGCCAAGACGGCGGGATGCTAACCGGGGAGCTGTTTTTT.

In this sample, this clone turned up a few times. The rearrangement joins TRBV5-1 to TRBJ2-1; 10 bases align to TRBD2. This CDR3 contains 16 residues. V shed 4 bases, J shed 5 bases, and the junction held 9 bases outside the gene matches. The germline V gene has CDR1 SGHRS and CDR2 YFSETQ. The CDR3 DNA follows: TGCGCCAGCAGCCCCGCCGGGACTAGCGAAAACAATGAGCAGTTCTTC. This sequence encodes CASSPAGTSENNEQFF.

The chain recombines TRBV2 with TRBJ2-5, with D perhaps TRBD1 (5 bases). Trimming removed 4 bases at V and 5 bases at J, with 14 bases between. The CDR3 totals 14 residues. Germline V gene sequence: CDR1 SNHLY, CDR2 FYNNEI. CDR3 amino acids: CASSGRATGETQYF. The CDR3 region has the DNA TGTGCCAGCAGTGGCAGGGCTACCGGGGAGACCCAGTACTTC.

CDR3 bases: TGTGCCAGCAGCTCCCGGACAGGGGGCAACACTGAAGCTTTCTTT. Protein: CASSSRTGGNTEAFF. This chain uses TRBV5-4 with TRBJ1-1, with 11 bases that match TRBD1. Germline V CDR1 and CDR2: SGHNT, YYREEE (reference sequence). V lost 3 bases, J lost 2 bases, and 3 bases stayed unmatched. The CDR3 is 15 amino acids.